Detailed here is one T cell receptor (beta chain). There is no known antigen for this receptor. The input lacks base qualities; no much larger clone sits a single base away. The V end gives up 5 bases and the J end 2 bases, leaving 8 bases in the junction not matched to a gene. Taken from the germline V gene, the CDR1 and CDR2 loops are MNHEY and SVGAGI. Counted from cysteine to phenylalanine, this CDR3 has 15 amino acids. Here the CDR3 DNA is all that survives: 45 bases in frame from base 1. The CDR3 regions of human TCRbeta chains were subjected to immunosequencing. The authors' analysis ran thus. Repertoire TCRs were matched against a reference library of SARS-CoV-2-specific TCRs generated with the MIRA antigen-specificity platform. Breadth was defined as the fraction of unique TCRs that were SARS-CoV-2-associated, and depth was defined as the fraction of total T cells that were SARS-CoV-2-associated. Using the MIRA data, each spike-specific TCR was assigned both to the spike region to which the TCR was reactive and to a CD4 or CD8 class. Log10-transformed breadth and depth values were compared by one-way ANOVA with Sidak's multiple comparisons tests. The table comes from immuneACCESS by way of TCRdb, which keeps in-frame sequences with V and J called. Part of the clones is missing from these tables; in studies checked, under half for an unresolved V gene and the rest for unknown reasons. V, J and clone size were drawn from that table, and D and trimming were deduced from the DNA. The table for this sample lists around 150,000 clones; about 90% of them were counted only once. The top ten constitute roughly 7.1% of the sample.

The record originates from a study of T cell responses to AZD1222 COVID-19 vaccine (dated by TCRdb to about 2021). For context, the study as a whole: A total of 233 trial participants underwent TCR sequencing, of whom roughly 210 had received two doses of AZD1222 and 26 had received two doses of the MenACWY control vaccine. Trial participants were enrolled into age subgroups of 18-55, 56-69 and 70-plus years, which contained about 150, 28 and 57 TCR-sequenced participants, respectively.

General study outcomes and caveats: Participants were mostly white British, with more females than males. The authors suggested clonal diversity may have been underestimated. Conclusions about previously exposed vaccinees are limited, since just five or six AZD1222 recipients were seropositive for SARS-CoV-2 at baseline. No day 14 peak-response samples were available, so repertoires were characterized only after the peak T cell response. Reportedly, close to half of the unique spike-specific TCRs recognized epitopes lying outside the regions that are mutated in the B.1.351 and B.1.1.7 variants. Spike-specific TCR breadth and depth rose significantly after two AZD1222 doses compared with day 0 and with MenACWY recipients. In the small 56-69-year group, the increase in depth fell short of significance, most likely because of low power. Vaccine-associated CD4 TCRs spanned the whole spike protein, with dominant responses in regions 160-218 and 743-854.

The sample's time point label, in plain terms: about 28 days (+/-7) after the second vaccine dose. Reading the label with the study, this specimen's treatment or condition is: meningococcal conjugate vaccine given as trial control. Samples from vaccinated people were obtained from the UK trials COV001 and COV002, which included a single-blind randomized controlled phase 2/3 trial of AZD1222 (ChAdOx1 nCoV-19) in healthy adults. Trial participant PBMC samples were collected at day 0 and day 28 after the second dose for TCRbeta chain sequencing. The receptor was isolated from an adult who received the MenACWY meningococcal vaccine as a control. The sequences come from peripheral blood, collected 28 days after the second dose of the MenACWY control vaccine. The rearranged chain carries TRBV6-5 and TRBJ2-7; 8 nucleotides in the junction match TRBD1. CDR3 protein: CASSPQGVSAYEQYF. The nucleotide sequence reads TGTGCCAGCAGTCCACAGGGGGTTAGTGCCTACGAGCAGTACTTC.